The clone carrying this T cell receptor (beta chain) was found a few times. The target antigen is unknown. The sample belongs to a study of radiotherapy plus CTLA-4 blockade in lung cancer. Across the study: Objective responses were documented in over 15% of patients, with disease control in about 28%. Study-wide results and limits: An expansion of tumor-derived TCR clones occurred in blood after radiotherapy plus ipilimumab. The best predictor of response was reported to be early blood T cell clone dynamics, with interferon-beta.

Libraries were prepared by immunoSEQ multiplex PCR; TCRdb keeps only in-frame clonotypes and omits some of them. The sample comprises some 80,000 clones, about 80% of which are singletons, and about 0.79% rests with the top ten. The CDR3 sequence is 14 residues long. CDR1 and CDR2 (germline): MNHNS, SASEGT. Trimming removed 3 bases from V and 4 bases from J, with 11 bases in between. Sequencing used peripheral blood, obtained from a patient treated with radiotherapy plus ipilimumab. The sequence derives from a human donor with non-small cell lung cancer who had stable disease on radiotherapy plus ipilimumab. V gene TRBV6-1 combines with J gene TRBJ2-3; perhaps TRBD1 as D (5 bases). The CDR3 region is CASSEVWGSDTQYF. Written as DNA, the CDR3 is TGTGCCAGCAGTGAGGTGTGGGGCTCAGATACGCAGTATTTT.